The 10 T cell receptor beta chains presented below share a single source sample, sequenced in a study of CD4 and CD8 cells across lung adenocarcinoma regions. TCRdb recomputed calls from the PCR reads with MiXCR, one row per CDR3 protein. The repertoire consists of roughly 24,000 distinct CDR3 sequences, with about 51% occurring once and the leading ten covering 20% to 25%. The sequenced sample consisted of CD4+ T cells from the center of a lung tumor. The receptor source for this set is a male donor with lung adenocarcinoma. The CD4 and CD8 labels of this study may be unreliable.

Remarks on this clonotype: A read error may account for a junction end that differs from germline. The chain links TRBV5-1 to TRBJ2-3; D may be TRBD1 or TRBD2 (6 bases each). This CDR3 spans 14 amino acids. Germline-derived CDR1 and CDR2 are SGHRS and YFSETQ. The CDR3 here is CAGILSRDKDTQYF. Written as DNA, the CDR3 is TGCGCGGGCATCTTGTCGCGGGACAAAGATACGCAGTACTTT.

Ten or more counts support this clonotype. The chain joins TRBV6-5 to TRBJ2-1; D gene uncertain. V lost 2 bases and J lost 8, with 10 bases in between. CDR3 length: 13 amino acids. CDR1 and CDR2 (germline): MNHEY, SVGAGI. The CDR3 spells CASSYLAFDEQFF. CDR3 sequence (DNA): TGTGCCAGCAGTTACCTGGCGTTCGATGAGCAGTTCTTC.

The chain uses TRBV7-8 and TRBJ2-5, with 10 bases identical to TRBD2. The J call may be mistaken, given a closer DNA end match to TRBJ2-7. CDR1 is SGHVS and CDR2 is FQNEAQ in the germline V gene. The CDR3 consists of 15 residues. The CDR3, as DNA: TGTGCCAGCAGCTTAGTAGCTAGCGGGAGATACGAGCAGTACTTC. Amino acid sequence: CASSLVASGRYEQYF.

Worth noting for this clonotype: At one of its ends the junction is not consistent with the germline gene, which may arise from a read error. This rearrangement joins TRBV10-1 to TRBJ2-4, with D uncertain. CDR1 and CDR2 (germline): WNHNN, SYGVQD (reference sequence). The CDR3 length is 12 residues. The DNA for the CDR3 is TGCGCCAGCAGCGAGTCCATAAACACCCAGTACTTC. It specifies CASSESINTQYF.

In the case of this clonotype: A much larger clone lies one base from this, so it may be a read error. The chain links TRBV10-3 to TRBJ2-1; 8 bases align to TRBD2. The J call may not be correct, given that the DNA end is closer to TRBJ2-7. This CDR3 spans 15 amino acids. Germline CDR1 reads ENHRY; CDR2 reads SYGVKD. Written as DNA, the CDR3 is TGTGCCGCGCGGCGGGAGGCCATGGTTGGCTACGCGCAGTACTTC. Amino acids: CAARREAMVGYAQYF.

This chain uses TRBV6-4 with TRBJ1-4, with D tentatively TRBD1 (5 bases). Germline V gene sequence: CDR1 MRHNA, CDR2 SNTAGT. CDR3 length equals 16 residues. Trimming removed 1 base at V and 8 bases at J, with 17 bases between. The CDR3 loop reads CASSDFGQGVREKLFF. Here the CDR3 DNA reads TGTGCCAGCAGTGACTTTGGGCAGGGCGTAAGGGAAAAACTGTTTTTT.

This clonotype was seen many times. The chain employs TRBV25-1 and TRBJ1-1, with D hard to call. CDR1 is MGHDK and CDR2 is SYGVNS in the germline V gene. The length of the CDR3 is 15 residues. V was trimmed by 4 bases and J by 2 bases, leaving 14 bases between them. The CDR3 is CASSVSGKENTEAFF. CDR3 nucleotides: TGTGCCAGCAGTGTGTCCGGGAAAGAAAACACTGAAGCTTTCTTT. Variable domain in full (rest from reference TRBV25-1 and TRBJ1-1): EADIYQTPRYLVIGTGKKITLECSQTMGHDKMYWYQQDPGMELHLIHYSYGVNSTEKGDLSSESTVSRIRTEHFPLTLESARPSHTSQYLCASSVSGKENTEAFFGQGTRLTVV.

CDR3 sequence: CASSPFPLCSYNEQFF. CDR3 nucleotide sequence: TGTGCCAGCAGCCCCTTCCCACTGTGCTCCTACAATGAGCAGTTCTTC. This chain links TRBV27 with TRBJ2-1; D is uncertain. The V end lost 6 bases, the J end lost 0 bases, and 15 bases lay between the germline ends. This CDR3 comprises 16 residues. Germline V CDR1 and CDR2: MNHEY, SMNVEV (reference sequence).

Comment on this clonotype: One end of the junction does not line up with germline, which may come from a read error. The chain recombines TRBV6-1 with TRBJ2-5; TRBD1 might be the D (7 bases). Germline V lookup: CDR1 MNHNS, CDR2 SASEGT. The CDR3 contains 15 residues. As DNA, the CDR3 is TGTGCCAGCAGCCGGACAGGCGGAGGGAAAGAGACCCAGTACTTT. Protein product: CASSRTGGGKETQYF.

This clonotype has only one observation. The germline gene is not matched at one end of the junction; a read error may be the cause. This sequence joins TRBV27 and TRBJ2-3, with 8 bases lining up with TRBD2. Germline V gene sequence: CDR1 MNHEY, CDR2 SMNVEV (reference sequence). The CDR3 length is 17 residues. This CDR3 reads CASSPRGGWGATNTQYF. CDR3 nucleotide sequence: TGTGCCAGCAGTCCCCGGGGGGGATGGGGAGCCACAAATACGCAGTATTTT.